The rows below give T cell receptor beta chains drawn from one sample of a study of human T cells and chemical hapten exposure. TCRdb itself ran the RACE reads through MiXCR, one entry per CDR3 protein. The sample has about 49,000 distinct CDR3 sequences; 8% to 9.5% are singletons. This specimen consisted of whole blood, obtained in connection with sensitization to the hapten diphenylcyclopropenone (DPC). These TCRs come from a woman in her 50s with alopecia areata. Some clones in this sample may be carry-over from other donors' samples. Both conserved end residues are part of each CDR3. D genes are given only for firm matches. A clone size is listed for some rows: how often the clone was seen (once, few, many), or a class if it is expanded.

D	size	V	J	CDR3	DNA
TRBD1	few	TRBV18	TRBJ1-1	CASSPRTGMNTEAFF	TGTGCCAGCTCACCACGGACAGGGATGAACACTGAAGCTTTCTTT
.	.	TRBV29-1	TRBJ1-2	CSVETGAYGYTF	TGCAGCGTTGAGACGGGGGCGTATGGCTACACCTTC
.	many	TRBV6-2/TRBV6-3	TRBJ1-5	CASSYGDISNQPQHF	TGTGCCAGCAGTTACGGGGATATTAGCAATCAGCCCCAGCATTTT
TRBD2	many	TRBV12-3/TRBV12-4	TRBJ2-1	CASSLGGLAGINEQFF	TGTGCCAGCAGTTTAGGGGGACTAGCGGGAATCAATGAGCAGTTCTTC
.	many	TRBV10-3	TRBJ2-7	CAISESLQYEQYF	TGTGCCATCAGTGAGTCGTTGCAGTACGAGCAGTACTTC
.	many	TRBV10-3	TRBJ2-7	CAISEQGPYEQYF	TGTGCCATCAGTGAGCAGGGGCCCTACGAGCAGTACTTC
.	many	TRBV14	TRBJ2-6	CASSLGNVLTF	TGTGCCAGCAGCCTGGGAAACGTCCTGACTTTC
.	many	TRBV29-1	TRBJ1-2	CSVEDSGTF	TGCAGCGTTGAAGATTCAGGCACCTTC
.	few	TRBV28	TRBJ1-6	CASSLDRTLHF	TGTGCCAGCAGCCTCGACAGGACCCTCCACTTT
.	many	TRBV20-1	TRBJ1-3	CSASWGNTIYF	TGCAGTGCTAGTTGGGGAAACACCATATATTTT
.	few	TRBV23-1	TRBJ2-2	CASSQFSGSAGLNTGELFF	TGCGCCAGCAGTCAATTCTCCGGCTCGGCGGGGTTGAACACCGGGGAGCTGTTTTTT
TRBD1	many	TRBV3-1	TRBJ1-1	CASSQIIRGTGNEGGAFF	TGTGCCAGCAGCCAAATCATTCGGGGGACAGGGAATGAAGGGGGAGCTTTCTTT
.	.	TRBV9	TRBJ2-1	CASSEGRVAGNERFF	TGTGCCAGCAGTGAAGGGAGAGTGGCTGGCAATGAGCGGTTCTTC
.	many	TRBV6-5	TRBJ1-4	CASSYDIRGVTNEKLFF	TGTGCCAGCAGTTACGATATTCGAGGGGTGACTAATGAAAAACTGTTTTTT
TRBD2	.	TRBV28	TRBJ2-7	CASSPSGSVYEQYF	TGTGCCAGCAGTCCCAGCGGGAGTGTCTACGAGCAGTACTTC
TRBD2	many	TRBV6-4	TRBJ2-1	CASSPGTSNEQFF	TGTGCCAGCAGTCCCGGGACTAGCAATGAGCAGTTCTTC
.	many	TRBV5-6	TRBJ2-1	CASSLAATLEYDNEQFF	TGTGCCAGCAGCTTGGCTGCTACGTTGGAGTACGACAATGAGCAGTTCTTC
.	few	TRBV15	TRBJ2-5	CATSRDIRETQYF	TGTGCCACCAGCAGAGATATCAGGGAGACCCAGTACTTC
.	many	TRBV11-2	TRBJ2-5	CASSLGSVIQETQYF	TGTGCCAGCAGCTTAGGGTCAGTAATTCAAGAGACCCAGTACTTC
TRBD1	many	TRBV7-8	TRBJ2-6	CASSLRPGQGTGANVLTF	TGTGCCAGCAGCTTGCGACCGGGACAGGGGACTGGGGCCAACGTCCTGACTTTC
TRBD1	many	TRBV20-1	TRBJ2-3	CSAPRRGPTDTQYF	TGCAGTGCCCCGCGAAGGGGGCCCACAGATACGCAGTATTTT
TRBD2	many	TRBV6-5	TRBJ2-1	CASRGSSGSRSGNEQFF	TGTGCCAGCAGGGGGTCTAGCGGGAGTCGCTCGGGGAATGAGCAGTTCTTC
TRBD1	few	TRBV4-1	TRBJ1-5	CASRATGEGNQPQHF	TGCGCCAGCAGAGCGACAGGGGAAGGGAATCAGCCCCAGCATTTT
TRBD1	.	TRBV4-2	TRBJ1-1	CASSLLGGQGTTEAFF	TGTGCCAGCAGCCTTCTGGGGGGACAGGGGACCACTGAAGCTTTCTTT
TRBD1	many	TRBV28	TRBJ1-1	CASSPDDRVRYTEAFF	TGTGCCAGCAGTCCCGACGACAGGGTTCGGTACACTGAAGCTTTCTTT
.	many	TRBV25-1	TRBJ1-1	CASSDWGYTEAFF	TGTGCCAGCAGTGACTGGGGGTACACTGAAGCTTTCTTT
.	many	TRBV20-1	TRBJ1-1	CSAEVRGVAEAFF	TGCAGTGCTGAGGTACGGGGTGTTGCTGAAGCTTTCTTT
.	.	TRBV7-2	TRBJ2-1	CASSLSGSSYNEQFF	TGTGCCAGCAGCTTATCCGGTTCTTCCTACAATGAGCAGTTCTTC
TRBD2	many	TRBV6-5	TRBJ2-7	CASSATSGTSYEQYF	TGTGCCAGCAGTGCAACTAGCGGGACTTCCTACGAGCAGTACTTC
.	many	TRBV7-2	TRBJ2-1	CASSLGGTTSYNEQFF	TGTGCCAGCAGCTTGGGCGGGACAACCTCCTACAATGAGCAGTTCTTC
.	many	TRBV28	TRBJ1-3	CASRPAGFKGNTIYF	TGTGCCAGCAGGCCCGCGGGGTTTAAAGGAAACACCATATATTTT
.	many	TRBV2	TRBJ2-2	CASSEVRTGELFF	TGTGCCAGCAGTGAGGTTCGCACCGGGGAGCTGTTTTTT
.	.	TRBV20-1	TRBJ2-1	CSAMVAGIYNEQFF	TGCAGTGCTATGGTAGCAGGGATCTACAATGAGCAGTTCTTC
.	many	TRBV19	TRBJ2-7	CASSIVYGTETYEQYF	TGTGCCAGTAGTATAGTTTACGGGACGGAAACCTACGAGCAGTACTTC
.	many	TRBV29-1	TRBJ1-1	CSVGYNTEAFF	TGCAGCGTTGGGTATAACACTGAAGCTTTCTTT
.	few	TRBV11-2	TRBJ1-1	CASSLVRGAEAFF	TGTGCCAGCAGCTTAGTCCGGGGGGCTGAAGCTTTCTTT
.	few	TRBV28	TRBJ2-7	CASIPPGVQGHPYEQYF	TGTGCCAGCATCCCGCCCGGCGTACAGGGTCACCCATACGAGCAGTACTTC
TRBD2	few	TRBV24-1	TRBJ2-7	CATRKWTSGRGFYYEQYF	TGTGCCACCAGAAAATGGACTAGCGGGAGGGGATTTTACTACGAGCAGTACTTC
.	many	TRBV20-1	TRBJ1-3	CSAQLQGWGNTIYF	TGCAGTGCCCAATTGCAGGGGTGGGGAAACACCATATATTTT
TRBD1	many	TRBV2	TRBJ1-6	CASRTQGAMGSPLHF	TGTGCCAGCAGGACTCAGGGGGCGATGGGTTCACCCCTCCACTTT
.	many	TRBV7-6	TRBJ2-3	CASSPQPGLDTDTQYF	TGTGCCAGCAGCCCCCAACCGGGACTCGACACAGATACGCAGTATTTT
.	few	TRBV7-6	TRBJ1-2	CASSLGGGLRGYTF	TGTGCCAGCAGCCTTGGGGGCGGATTACGCGGCTACACCTTC
TRBD1	.	TRBV29-1	TRBJ1-1	CSATGQMNTEAFF	TGCAGCGCGACGGGACAGATGAACACTGAAGCTTTCTTT
.	many	TRBV7-9	TRBJ2-3	CASSFPGRTDTQYF	TGTGCCAGCAGCTTCCCGGGCCGCACAGATACGCAGTATTTT
.	many	TRBV7-9	TRBJ2-7	CASSNRDEQYF	TGTGCCAGCAGCAATAGGGACGAGCAGTACTTC
.	many	TRBV5-1	TRBJ1-6	CASSAKPDNNSPLHF	TGCGCCAGCAGCGCCAAGCCGGATAATAATTCACCCCTCCACTTT
.	many	TRBV20-1	TRBJ2-7	CSARAVVDEQYF	TGCAGTGCTAGGGCCGTAGTAGACGAGCAGTACTTC
.	many	TRBV5-1	TRBJ2-3	CASSLVSQSTDTQYF	TGCGCCAGCAGCTTGGTGAGCCAGAGCACAGATACGCAGTATTTT
TRBD1	.	TRBV5-1	TRBJ2-3	CASSPDRGHLGLKQYF	TGCGCCAGCAGCCCGGACAGGGGCCACCTCGGTTTGAAGCAGTATTTT
.	many	TRBV29-1	TRBJ2-1	CSVVLVGEQFF	TGCAGCGTTGTACTTGTCGGGGAGCAGTTCTTC